This is a list of T cell receptor beta chains from one sample in a study of CD8+ T cells in alopecia areata. The protocol was immunoSEQ multiplex PCR, while the TCRdb copy is restricted to in-frame clones and leaves out a portion. The sample holds 90,000 to 150,000 clones, approximately 59% seen once. The sample was CD8+ T cells sorted from blood, taken at week 4, from a patient treated with tofacitinib. These receptors were collected from a human donor with alopecia areata. Both conserved end residues are part of each CDR3. D genes are given only for firm matches. Size is omitted from some rows. Given values are once, few, many or a class for expanded clones.

clone size: .; V gene: TRBV9; D gene: .; J gene: TRBJ2-5; CDR3 DNA: TGTGCCAGCAGCGCCTCGGGTACGCGCCAAGAGACCCAGTACTTC; CDR3 protein: CASSASGTRQETQYF
clone size: .; V gene: TRBV5-6; D gene: .; J gene: TRBJ1-2; CDR3 DNA: TGTGCCAGCAGCTTGGGTTGGGGCCACACCTTC; CDR3 protein: CASSLGWGHTF
clone size: few; V gene: TRBV27; D gene: TRBD1; J gene: TRBJ2-7; CDR3 DNA: TGTGCCAGCAGTACGGACAGGGGGCTCTACGAGCAGTACTTC; CDR3 protein: CASSTDRGLYEQYF
clone size: .; V gene: TRBV5-6; D gene: .; J gene: TRBJ2-1; CDR3 DNA: TGTGCCAGCAGCTTGGACAGCTCCTACAATGAGCAGTTCTTC; CDR3 protein: CASSLDSSYNEQFF
clone size: few; V gene: TRBV5-1; D gene: .; J gene: TRBJ2-7; CDR3 DNA: TGCGCCAGCAGCTTGGAAGGGTACGAGCAGTACTTC; CDR3 protein: CASSLEGYEQYF
clone size: .; V gene: TRBV30; D gene: .; J gene: TRBJ2-7; CDR3 DNA: TGTGCCTGGAGTTATTATCAGGGGAACGAGCAGTACTTC; CDR3 protein: CAWSYYQGNEQYF
clone size: once; V gene: TRBV29-1; D gene: .; J gene: TRBJ2-5; CDR3 DNA: TGCAGCGTGGACAAGACAGGAGGGCAAGAGACCCAGTACTTC; CDR3 protein: CSVDKTGGQETQYF
clone size: few; V gene: TRBV29-1; D gene: .; J gene: TRBJ2-1; CDR3 DNA: TGCAGCGTTGATGACAGCTTATACAATGAGCAGTTCTTC; CDR3 protein: CSVDDSLYNEQFF
clone size: .; V gene: TRBV27; D gene: .; J gene: TRBJ1-5; CDR3 DNA: TGTGCCAGCAGTTTCTCCGGGGGCAATCAGCCCCAGCATTTT; CDR3 protein: CASSFSGGNQPQHF
clone size: .; V gene: TRBV30; D gene: .; J gene: TRBJ1-2; CDR3 DNA: TGTGCCTCCGACCTGAGGGGTGGCTACACCTTC; CDR3 protein: CASDLRGGYTF
clone size: few; V gene: TRBV29-1; D gene: TRBD2; J gene: TRBJ2-3; CDR3 DNA: TGCAGCGTCCCCAGCCTTGCGGGGGGGCCATCAGATACGCAGTATTTT; CDR3 protein: CSVPSLAGGPSDTQYF
clone size: .; V gene: TRBV30; D gene: TRBD2; J gene: TRBJ2-3; CDR3 DNA: TGTGCCTGGAGCGGAGGCCCGGGGGGGCAGTATTTT; CDR3 protein: CAWSGGPGGQYF
clone size: .; V gene: TRBV4-1; D gene: .; J gene: TRBJ2-7; CDR3 DNA: TGCGCCAGCAGCCCAACGACCTCCTACGAGCAGTACTTC; CDR3 protein: CASSPTTSYEQYF
clone size: .; V gene: TRBV29-1; D gene: .; J gene: TRBJ2-6; CDR3 DNA: TGCAGCGTTGAAGTTGTTGGGGAAGGGGCCAACGTCCTGACTTTC; CDR3 protein: CSVEVVGEGANVLTF
clone size: once; V gene: TRBV27; D gene: TRBD1; J gene: TRBJ2-7; CDR3 DNA: TGTGCCAGCAGTTACTCGAGGGACAGGGGCGCGTACGAGCAGTACTTC; CDR3 protein: CASSYSRDRGAYEQYF
clone size: .; V gene: TRBV27; D gene: .; J gene: TRBJ2-7; CDR3 DNA: TGTGCCAGCAGCCCTAGGGGTGGAGGATACTACGAGCAGTACTTC; CDR3 protein: CASSPRGGGYYEQYF
clone size: few; V gene: TRBV4-2; D gene: TRBD1; J gene: TRBJ1-1; CDR3 DNA: TGTGCCAGCAGCCAAATACAGGGGACTGAAGCTTTCTTT; CDR3 protein: CASSQIQGTEAFF
clone size: .; V gene: TRBV30; D gene: .; J gene: TRBJ2-3; CDR3 DNA: TGTGCCTGGAGTGTTGGACAGTCCACAGATACGCAGTATTTT; CDR3 protein: CAWSVGQSTDTQYF
clone size: .; V gene: TRBV7-9; D gene: TRBD2; J gene: TRBJ2-5; CDR3 DNA: TGTGCCAGCAGCTTCGGGACTAGGCACCAAGAGACCCAGTACTTC; CDR3 protein: CASSFGTRHQETQYF
clone size: .; V gene: TRBV5-1; D gene: .; J gene: TRBJ2-5; CDR3 DNA: TGCGCCAGCATAGGGGGGGCAACGGAGACCCAGTACTTC; CDR3 protein: CASIGGATETQYF
clone size: .; V gene: TRBV12-5; D gene: .; J gene: TRBJ2-5; CDR3 DNA: TGTGCTAGTGGTTTGGTATCTGGTCAGCTCCAAGAGACCCAGTACTTC; CDR3 protein: CASGLVSGQLQETQYF
clone size: .; V gene: TRBV11-2; D gene: .; J gene: TRBJ2-1; CDR3 DNA: TGTGCCAGCAGCTACTCCTACAATGAGCAGTTCTTC; CDR3 protein: CASSYSYNEQFF
clone size: .; V gene: TRBV7-9; D gene: .; J gene: TRBJ2-7; CDR3 DNA: TGTGCCAGCAGCTCCAGTGACCCTGGGGAGCAGTACTTC; CDR3 protein: CASSSSDPGEQYF
clone size: few; V gene: TRBV9; D gene: .; J gene: TRBJ2-6; CDR3 DNA: TGTGCCAGCAGCGTATCAATCGGGGCTGGGGCCAACGTCCTGACTTTC; CDR3 protein: CASSVSIGAGANVLTF
clone size: few; V gene: TRBV30; D gene: .; J gene: TRBJ2-3; CDR3 DNA: TGTGCCTGGAGTGTTTTTACAGATACGCAGTATTTT; CDR3 protein: CAWSVFTDTQYF
clone size: .; V gene: TRBV7-6; D gene: TRBD1; J gene: TRBJ1-2; CDR3 DNA: TGTGCCAGCAGCCAATATGGGGGACAGGGAGAAGGCTACACCTTC; CDR3 protein: CASSQYGGQGEGYTF
clone size: .; V gene: TRBV29-1; D gene: .; J gene: TRBJ2-3; CDR3 DNA: TGCAGCGACTCCGACAGCTACACAGATACGCAGTATTTT; CDR3 protein: CSDSDSYTDTQYF
clone size: .; V gene: TRBV4-3; D gene: TRBD1; J gene: TRBJ2-7; CDR3 DNA: TGCGCCAGCAGCCCGTACAGGGGGTACGAGCAGTACTTC; CDR3 protein: CASSPYRGYEQYF
clone size: few; V gene: TRBV2; D gene: TRBD2; J gene: TRBJ2-7; CDR3 DNA: TGTGCCAGCAGTGACTATAGCGGGGGACAGAACGAGCAGTACTTC; CDR3 protein: CASSDYSGGQNEQYF
clone size: .; V gene: TRBV11-2; D gene: .; J gene: TRBJ2-1; CDR3 DNA: TGTGCCAGCAGCCCCTTCAGCGGACCGAGCTCCTACAATGAGCAGTTCTTC; CDR3 protein: CASSPFSGPSSYNEQFF
clone size: .; V gene: TRBV2; D gene: .; J gene: TRBJ1-3; CDR3 DNA: TGTGCCAGCAGTGATTGGCCCCGTAAGGGCTCTGGAAACACCATATATTTT; CDR3 protein: CASSDWPRKGSGNTIYF
clone size: .; V gene: TRBV29-1; D gene: .; J gene: TRBJ1-1; CDR3 DNA: TGCAGCGTAGCTTCACTTGACGTTGGGACTGAAGCTTTCTTT; CDR3 protein: CSVASLDVGTEAFF
clone size: .; V gene: TRBV14; D gene: .; J gene: TRBJ2-3; CDR3 DNA: TGTGCCAGCAGCCAGGAGGGGGGGAATACGCAGTATTTT; CDR3 protein: CASSQEGGNTQYF
clone size: .; V gene: TRBV7-9; D gene: .; J gene: TRBJ1-2; CDR3 DNA: TGTGCCAGCAGCTTAGGTGCAGGGGCCTATGGCTACACCTTC; CDR3 protein: CASSLGAGAYGYTF
clone size: .; V gene: TRBV23-1; D gene: .; J gene: TRBJ1-5; CDR3 DNA: TGCGCCAGCAGTCTAACCCGGGACGTTCGGCATCAGCCCCAGCATTTT; CDR3 protein: CASSLTRDVRHQPQHF
clone size: .; V gene: TRBV30; D gene: .; J gene: TRBJ2-5; CDR3 DNA: TGTGCCTGGAGCATCGGGGGGCTGGAGACCCAGTACTTC; CDR3 protein: CAWSIGGLETQYF
clone size: .; V gene: TRBV5-6; D gene: .; J gene: TRBJ1-1; CDR3 DNA: TGTGCCAGCAGCTTGGTGTCAATTGAAGCTTTCTTT; CDR3 protein: CASSLVSIEAFF
clone size: .; V gene: TRBV29-1; D gene: .; J gene: TRBJ2-7; CDR3 DNA: TGCAGCGTTGAAGTATGGTACGAGCAGTACTTC; CDR3 protein: CSVEVWYEQYF
clone size: .; V gene: TRBV29-1; D gene: .; J gene: TRBJ2-7; CDR3 DNA: TGCAGCGTTGAGGGGATAGAGGGTTCCTACGAGCAGTACTTC; CDR3 protein: CSVEGIEGSYEQYF
clone size: .; V gene: TRBV30; D gene: TRBD2; J gene: TRBJ2-1; CDR3 DNA: TGTGCCTGGACCCTACAGGGACTAGCGGTGTTTTTCTTC; CDR3 protein: CAWTLQGLAVFFF
clone size: .; V gene: TRBV27; D gene: .; J gene: TRBJ2-5; CDR3 DNA: TGTGCCAGCAGTTTTCAGGGGGGGTACCAAGAGACCCAGTACTTC; CDR3 protein: CASSFQGGYQETQYF
clone size: .; V gene: TRBV29-1; D gene: .; J gene: TRBJ2-7; CDR3 DNA: TGCAGCGTCCAAGACTGGGGGCGCTGGAAAAACGAGCAGTACTTC; CDR3 protein: CSVQDWGRWKNEQYF
clone size: .; V gene: TRBV27; D gene: .; J gene: TRBJ1-6; CDR3 DNA: TGTGCCAGCAACCAGGAGGGGAATTCACCCCTCCACTTT; CDR3 protein: CASNQEGNSPLHF
clone size: .; V gene: TRBV2; D gene: TRBD1; J gene: TRBJ2-7; CDR3 DNA: TGTGCCAGCAGGCGGGACAGGGGTTCCGAGCAGTACTTC; CDR3 protein: CASRRDRGSEQYF
clone size: few; V gene: TRBV7-9; D gene: .; J gene: TRBJ2-5; CDR3 DNA: TGTGCCAGCAGCCACGCACAAGAGACCCAGTACTTC; CDR3 protein: CASSHAQETQYF
clone size: .; V gene: TRBV28; D gene: TRBD1; J gene: TRBJ1-1; CDR3 DNA: TGTGCCAGCAGTTTACAAACAGGGGGCGCGGGGACCGCTGAAGCTTTCTTT; CDR3 protein: CASSLQTGGAGTAEAFF
clone size: few; V gene: TRBV30; D gene: .; J gene: TRBJ2-1; CDR3 DNA: TGTGCCTGGAGTGTAGACGGGGACAATGAGCAGTTCTTC; CDR3 protein: CAWSVDGDNEQFF
clone size: few; V gene: TRBV5-1; D gene: TRBD2; J gene: TRBJ2-1; CDR3 DNA: TGCGCCAGCAGCCCCTCGGGGGGGCTCTACAATGAGCAGTTCTTC; CDR3 protein: CASSPSGGLYNEQFF